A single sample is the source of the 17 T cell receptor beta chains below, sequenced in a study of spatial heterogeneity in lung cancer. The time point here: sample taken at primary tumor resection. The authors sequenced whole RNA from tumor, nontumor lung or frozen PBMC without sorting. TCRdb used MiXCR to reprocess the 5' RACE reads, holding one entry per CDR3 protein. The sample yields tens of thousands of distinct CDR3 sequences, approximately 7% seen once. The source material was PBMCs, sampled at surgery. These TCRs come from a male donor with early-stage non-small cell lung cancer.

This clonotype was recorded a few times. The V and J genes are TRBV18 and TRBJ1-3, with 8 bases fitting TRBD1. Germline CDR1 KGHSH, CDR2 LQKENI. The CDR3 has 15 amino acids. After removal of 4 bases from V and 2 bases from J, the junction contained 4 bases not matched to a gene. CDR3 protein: CASSHGTGPGNTIYF. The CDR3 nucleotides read TGTGCCAGCTCACACGGGACAGGACCTGGAAACACCATATATTTT.

The CDR3 is CASSLAGPVETQYF. In DNA form, the CDR3 reads TGTGCCAGCAGCTTAGCTGGGCCAGTCGAGACGCAGTATTTT. The chain employs TRBV7-9 and TRBJ2-3; D ambiguous. Deletions cut 0 bases from V and 9 bases from J, with 13 bases between. The germline V gene has CDR1 SEHNR and CDR2 FQNEAQ (reference sequence). The CDR3 consists of 14 residues.

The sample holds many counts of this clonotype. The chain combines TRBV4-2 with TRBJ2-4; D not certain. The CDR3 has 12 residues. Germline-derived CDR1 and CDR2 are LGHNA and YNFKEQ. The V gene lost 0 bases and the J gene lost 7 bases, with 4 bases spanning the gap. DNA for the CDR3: TGTGCCAGCAGCCAAGATTGGAACATTCAGTACTTC. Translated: CASSQDWNIQYF.

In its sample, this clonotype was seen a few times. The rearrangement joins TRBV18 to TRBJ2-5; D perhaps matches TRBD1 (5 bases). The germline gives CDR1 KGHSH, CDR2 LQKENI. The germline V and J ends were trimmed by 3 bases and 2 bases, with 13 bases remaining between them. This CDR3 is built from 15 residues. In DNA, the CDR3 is TGTGCCAGCTCACCGAATGCAGGGAATCAAGAGACCCAGTACTTC. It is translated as CASSPNAGNQETQYF.

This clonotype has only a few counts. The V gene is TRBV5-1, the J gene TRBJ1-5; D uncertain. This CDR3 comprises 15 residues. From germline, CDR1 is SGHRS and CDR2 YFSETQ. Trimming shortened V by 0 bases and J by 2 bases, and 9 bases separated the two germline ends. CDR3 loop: CASSLVPGGNQPQHF. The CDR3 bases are TGCGCCAGCAGCTTGGTCCCCGGGGGCAATCAGCCCCAGCATTTT.

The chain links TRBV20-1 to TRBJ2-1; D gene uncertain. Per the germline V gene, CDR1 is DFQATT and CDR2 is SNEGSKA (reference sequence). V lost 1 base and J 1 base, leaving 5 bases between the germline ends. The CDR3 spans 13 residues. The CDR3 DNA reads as TGCAGTGCTAGAGGAGGTTCCTACAATGAGCAGTTCTTC. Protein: CSARGGSYNEQFF.

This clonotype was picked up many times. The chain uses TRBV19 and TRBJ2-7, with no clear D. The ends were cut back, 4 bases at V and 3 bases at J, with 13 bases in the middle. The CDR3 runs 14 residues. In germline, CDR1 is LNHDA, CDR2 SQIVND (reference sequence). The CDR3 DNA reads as TGTGCCAGTAGTACCGCTGGACGGATCTACGAGCAGTACTTC. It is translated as CASSTAGRIYEQYF. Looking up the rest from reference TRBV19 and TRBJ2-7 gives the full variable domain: DGGITQSPKYLFRKEGQNVTLSCEQNLNHDAMYWYRQDPGQGLRLIYYSQIVNDFQKGDIAEGYSVSREKKESFPLTVTSAQKNPTAFYLCASSTAGRIYEQYFGPGTRLTVT.

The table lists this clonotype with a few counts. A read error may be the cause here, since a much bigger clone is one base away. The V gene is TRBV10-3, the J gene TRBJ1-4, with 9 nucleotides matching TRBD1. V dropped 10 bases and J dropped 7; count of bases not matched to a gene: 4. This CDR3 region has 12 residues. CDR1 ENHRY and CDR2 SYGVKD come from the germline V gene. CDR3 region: CATRTGAEKLFF. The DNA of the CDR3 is TGTGCCACGAGGACAGGGGCTGAAAAACTGTTTTTT.

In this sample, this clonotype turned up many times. The CDR3 reads CSAGRPGDEQFF. DNA for the CDR3: TGCAGTGCTGGTCGACCAGGAGATGAGCAGTTCTTC. This chain links TRBV20-1 with TRBJ2-1; D remains ambiguous. The germline V gene encodes CDR1 DFQATT and CDR2 SNEGSKA (reference sequence). The V end was cut by 5 bases, the J end by 8 bases, with 13 bases between. The CDR3 sequence is 12 residues long.

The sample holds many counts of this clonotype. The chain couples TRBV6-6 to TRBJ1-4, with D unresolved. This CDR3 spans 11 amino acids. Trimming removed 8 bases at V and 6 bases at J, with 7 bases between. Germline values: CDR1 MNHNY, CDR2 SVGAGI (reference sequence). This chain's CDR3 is CASGNYEKLFF. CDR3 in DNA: TGTGCCAGCGGAAACTATGAAAAACTGTTTTTT.

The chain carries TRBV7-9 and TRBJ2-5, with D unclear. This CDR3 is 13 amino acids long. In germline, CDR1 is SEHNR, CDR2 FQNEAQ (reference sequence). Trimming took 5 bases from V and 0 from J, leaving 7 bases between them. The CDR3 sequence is CASSPPNQETQYF. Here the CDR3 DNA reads TGTGCCAGCAGCCCCCCCAACCAAGAGACCCAGTACTTC.

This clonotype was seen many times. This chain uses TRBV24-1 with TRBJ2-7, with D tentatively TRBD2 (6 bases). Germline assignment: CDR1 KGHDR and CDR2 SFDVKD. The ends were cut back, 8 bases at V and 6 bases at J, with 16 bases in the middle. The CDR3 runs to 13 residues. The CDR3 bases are TGTGCCACCACGGACATTCACGGGGGCGAGCAGTACTTC. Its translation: CATTDIHGGEQYF.

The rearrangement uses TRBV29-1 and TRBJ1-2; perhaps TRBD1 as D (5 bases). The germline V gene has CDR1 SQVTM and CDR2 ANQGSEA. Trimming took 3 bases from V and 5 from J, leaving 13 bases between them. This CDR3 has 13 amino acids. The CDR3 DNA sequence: TGCAGCGTTGAGCGGGGGGGAGGATATGGCTACACCTTC. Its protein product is CSVERGGGYGYTF.

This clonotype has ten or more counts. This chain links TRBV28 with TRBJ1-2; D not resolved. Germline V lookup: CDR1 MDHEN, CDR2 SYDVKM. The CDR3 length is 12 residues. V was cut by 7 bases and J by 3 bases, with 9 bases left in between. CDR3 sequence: CASNVGDYGYTF. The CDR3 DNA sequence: TGTGCCAGCAACGTGGGAGACTATGGCTACACCTTC.

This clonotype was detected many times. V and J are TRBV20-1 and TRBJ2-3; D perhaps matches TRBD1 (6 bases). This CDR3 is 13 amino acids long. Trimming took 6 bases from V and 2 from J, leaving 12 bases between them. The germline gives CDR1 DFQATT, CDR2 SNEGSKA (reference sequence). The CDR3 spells CSAPQGYTDTQYF. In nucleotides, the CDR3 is TGCAGTGCCCCACAGGGTTACACAGATACGCAGTATTTT.

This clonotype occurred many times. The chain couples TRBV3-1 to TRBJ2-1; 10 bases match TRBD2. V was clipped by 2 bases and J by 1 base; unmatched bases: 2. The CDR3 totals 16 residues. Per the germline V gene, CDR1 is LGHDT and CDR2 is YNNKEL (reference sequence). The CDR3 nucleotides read TGTGCCAGCAGCCAAATAGCGGGAGGATCCTACAATGAGCAGTTCTTC. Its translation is CASSQIAGGSYNEQFF.

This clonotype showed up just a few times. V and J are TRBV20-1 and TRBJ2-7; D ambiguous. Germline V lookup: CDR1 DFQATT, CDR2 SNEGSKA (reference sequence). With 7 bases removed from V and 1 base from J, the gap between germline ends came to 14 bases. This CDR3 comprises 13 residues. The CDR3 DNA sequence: TGCAGTGGGAAGTCCTACAGATCCTACGAGCAGTACGTC. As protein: CSGKSYRSYEQYV.